This TCR beta chain was recovered during a study of T-cell memory formation after mild COVID-19. TCRdb reprocessed the 5' RACE reads via MiXCR and lists one record per CDR3 protein. The repertoire consists of 270,000 or so distinct CDR3 sequences, with 16% occurring once and the leading ten covering 20% to 25%. This CDR3 spans 16 amino acids. The V and J ends lost 5 bases and 4 bases respectively, with 20 bases between them. Looked up from germline, CDR1 is ENHRY and CDR2 is SYGVKD. Input material: PBMCs or a T cell subset sorted from them (not recorded which). This TCR was sampled from a man younger than 30 who had mild COVID-19 (a few samples of this study predate the infection). Cell type and time point are not known. This rearrangement joins TRBV10-3 to TRBJ2-5, with a weak D call TRBD2 (6 bases). The CDR3, as DNA: TGTGCCATCAGTTCCCTCACGGGACTCCCGTCAGAGACCCAGTACTTC. This sequence encodes CAISSLTGLPSETQYF.